This T cell receptor (beta chain) was recovered during a study of T cell responses to AZD1222 COVID-19 vaccine. With 0 bases removed from V and 0 bases from J, the gap between germline ends came to 11 bases. The germline CDR1 and CDR2 sequences are MGHRA and YSYEKL. CDR3 length: 16 amino acids. Using immunoSEQ multiplex PCR, the repertoire was profiled, and TCRdb retains in-frame clones only, with some absent. This sample has 65,000 to 95,000 clones, with about 91% found just once. The TCR comes from an adult in good health. V is TRBV4-1 and J is TRBJ1-1; possibly TRBD1 for D (6 bases). The sequenced sample was peripheral blood, obtained on day 0 of MenACWY control vaccination. Here the CDR3 DNA reads TGCGCCAGCAGCCAAGACTTGAGGGGGATGAACACTGAAGCTTTCTTT. It codes for CASSQDLRGMNTEAFF.